The 2 T cell receptor beta chains below all came from one sample that was sequenced in a study of blood T cell repertoires in COVID-19. Generated by immunoSEQ multiplex PCR, the TCRdb table keeps only in-frame clones and is missing some. The sample shows more than 110,000 clones, more than 80% of them seen only once. The sample consisted of peripheral blood. The receptors were gathered from a woman at least 80 years old with acute or convalescent COVID-19.

This rearrangement joins TRBV20-1 to TRBJ1-5; TRBD1 is a possible D gene (6 bases). CDR3 size: 10 residues. From germline, CDR1 is DFQATT and CDR2 SNEGSKA (reference sequence). V was trimmed by 5 bases and J by 7 bases, leaving 6 bases between them. CDR3 sequence (DNA): TGCAGTGCTGGGGGCCAGCCCCAGCATTTT. This encodes CSAGGQPQHF.

This clone has just one count. The V gene is TRBV6-1, the J gene TRBJ2-1; TRBD1 aligns across 12 bases. The J segment lost 10 bases and the V segment lost 4 bases, leaving 11 bases of the junction unmatched. CDR1 and CDR2 from the germline V gene are MNHNS and SASEGT. The CDR3 extends over 16 amino acids. CDR3 sequence reads: CASSAAPGQGAGEQFF. The CDR3 DNA reads TGTGCCAGCAGTGCCGCTCCGGGACAGGGGGCTGGGGAGCAGTTCTTC.